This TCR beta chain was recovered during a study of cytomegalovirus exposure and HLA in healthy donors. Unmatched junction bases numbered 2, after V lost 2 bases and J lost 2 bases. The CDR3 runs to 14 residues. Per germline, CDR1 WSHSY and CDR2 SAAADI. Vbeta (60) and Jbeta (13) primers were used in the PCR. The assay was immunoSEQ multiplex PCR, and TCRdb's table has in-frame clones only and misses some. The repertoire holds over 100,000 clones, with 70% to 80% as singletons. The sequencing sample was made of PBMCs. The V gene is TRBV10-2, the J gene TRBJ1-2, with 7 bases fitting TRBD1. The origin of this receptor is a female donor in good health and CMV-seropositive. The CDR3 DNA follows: TGCGCCAGCAGTGAGAAGGGACAGAACTATGGCTACACCTTC. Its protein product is CASSEKGQNYGYTF.